These T cell receptor beta chains were read from a single sample in a study of blood T cell repertoires in COVID-19. The data were produced by immunoSEQ multiplex PCR, yet TCRdb's version contains in-frame clones alone and is incomplete. Of roughly 100,000 clones in the sample, approximately 80% were seen once. The sequenced sample consisted of peripheral blood. The receptors were sampled from a man aged 55-75 years with active or convalescent COVID-19. CDR3s include the opening cysteine and the closing phenylalanine or tryptophan. D genes are given only for firm matches. Some rows have no size entry. The others give once, few or many, or a class for an expanded clone.

j_call	cdr3_length	d_call	clone_size	v_call	cdr3_nt	cdr3_aa
TRBJ2-1	14	-	once	TRBV20-1	TGCAGTGCTAGTGGGCTACAGGAGTTCAATGAGCAGTTCTTC	CSASGLQEFNEQFF
TRBJ2-5	15	TRBD2	-	TRBV7-2	TGTGCCAGCAGCCCCGGACTAGCGGGAGCGGAGACCCAGTACTTC	CASSPGLAGAETQYF
TRBJ1-4	15	-	-	TRBV6-1	TGTGCCAGCAGTGAAGGGGCAGGCTTTAATGAAAAACTGTTTTTT	CASSEGAGFNEKLFF
TRBJ2-7	15	-	-	TRBV21-1	TGTGCCAGCCCCCGGGACGGTTTGACTAGGTACGAGCAGTACTTC	CASPRDGLTRYEQYF
TRBJ1-2	15	-	-	TRBV6-2/TRBV6-3	TGTGCCAGCAGTTACTCGAACAGGGATGACTATGGCTACACCTTC	CASSYSNRDDYGYTF
TRBJ2-5	15	-	-	TRBV7-2	TGTGCCAGCAGCTTAGCGTGGGACAATCGGGAGACCCAGTACTTC	CASSLAWDNRETQYF
TRBJ2-1	14	TRBD2	-	TRBV24-1	TGTGCCACCGACAGCGGGATCCTCGACAATGAGCAGTTCTTC	CATDSGILDNEQFF
TRBJ2-2	16	-	once	TRBV21-1	TGTGCCAGCCCAGGACTAGCGGGAGGGCCACCCGGGGAGCTGTTTTTT	CASPGLAGGPPGELFF
TRBJ1-1	15	-	-	TRBV19	TGTGCCAGTAGTATCGCAGGGGCCCCGAACACTGAAGCTTTCTTT	CASSIAGAPNTEAFF
TRBJ2-3	14	TRBD1	few	TRBV7-3	TGTGCCAGCAGCTTAGGGACAGGGGCAGGTACGCAGTATTTT	CASSLGTGAGTQYF
TRBJ1-2	15	-	few	TRBV5-1	TGCGCCAGCAGCGGTTCAGGGGCTTTTGGCTATGGCTACACCTTC	CASSGSGAFGYGYTF
TRBJ2-7	14	TRBD2	-	TRBV7-9	TGTGCCAGCAGCCCCCCGGGACTAGCGGGCGAGCAGTACTTC	CASSPPGLAGEQYF
TRBJ2-5	19	TRBD2	-	TRBV4-2	TGTGCCAGCAGCCAAGATCTGGGACTAGCGGGACCTCGCTCAGAGACCCAGTACTTC	CASSQDLGLAGPRSETQYF
TRBJ2-5	15	-	-	TRBV7-2	TGTGCCAGCAGCTCCAGGGGGCTAGCGGAAGAGACCCAGTACTTC	CASSSRGLAEETQYF
TRBJ2-1	18	TRBD2	-	TRBV3-1/TRBV3-2	TGTGCCAGCTCCCGCTCGTCTCCCAGGGCGGGAGCGGGCAATGAGCAGTTCTTC	CASSRSSPRAGAGNEQFF
TRBJ2-2	15	TRBD2	few	TRBV3-1/TRBV3-2	TGTGCCAGCAGGCCAGGGGGACTAGCCCGAGGGAGGCTGTTTTTT	CASRPGGLARGRLFF
TRBJ2-1	15	TRBD2	-	TRBV6-2/TRBV6-3	TGTGCCAGCAGCCCCCTGAGGGACTACTACAATGAGCAGTTCTTC	CASSPLRDYYNEQFF
TRBJ2-7	14	-	few	TRBV28	TGTGCCAGCAGTTTACCAGGGATGATAGAAGAGCAGTACTTC	CASSLPGMIEEQYF
TRBJ1-3	16	-	-	TRBV7-9	TGTGCCAGCAGCTTAGCGAGTGCGGGGCCAGGAAACACCATATATTTT	CASSLASAGPGNTIYF
TRBJ2-5	14	-	-	TRBV7-6	TGTGCCAGCAGCACGTCACAGGGTACAGAGACCCAGTACTTC	CASSTSQGTETQYF
TRBJ2-1	13	-	-	TRBV12-3/TRBV12-4	TGTGCCAGCAGTTTATTAGGTCGGGATTTTCAGTTCTTC	CASSLLGRDFQFF
TRBJ1-1	13	TRBD1	-	TRBV12-3/TRBV12-4	TGTGCCAGTGGGGACAGCAGTTACACTGAAGCTTTCTTT	CASGDSSYTEAFF
TRBJ2-1	13	-	-	TRBV6-1	TGTGCCAGCAGTGAAGGGCCGTACATTGAGCAGTTCTTC	CASSEGPYIEQFF
TRBJ1-1	16	TRBD1	-	TRBV9	TGTGCCAGCAGCGTAGCTACGGGGACAGGGATCCCTGAAGCTTTCTTT	CASSVATGTGIPEAFF
TRBJ1-1	12	TRBD1	once	TRBV10-3	TGTGCCATCAGTGAGTCGCCGACAGGGGTATTCTTT	CAISESPTGVFF
TRBJ2-1	16	TRBD2	-	TRBV18	TGTGCCAGCTCCCCGGCGGCGGGAGGACCCTACAATGAGCAGTTCTTC	CASSPAAGGPYNEQFF
TRBJ2-1	14	TRBD2	-	TRBV6-6	TGTGCCAGCAGTCTGCGGGAGGGCCCCAATGAGCAGTTCTTC	CASSLREGPNEQFF
TRBJ2-2	15	TRBD1	-	TRBV2	TGTGCCAGCAGTGTCGGACAGGGGAACACCGGGGAGCTGTTTTTT	CASSVGQGNTGELFF
TRBJ1-2	14	-	few	TRBV27	TGTGCCAGCAGTTTCCGACAGACCACCTCTGGCTACACCTTC	CASSFRQTTSGYTF
TRBJ1-5	14	-	-	TRBV7-2	TGTGCCAGCAGTTACGACAGACCCAATCAGCCCCAGCATTTT	CASSYDRPNQPQHF
TRBJ2-3	19	-	-	TRBV19	TGTGCCAGTAGTATAGCGCCCCTAGCTCGGAGAGGGATAACAGATACGCAGTATTTT	CASSIAPLARRGITDTQYF
TRBJ2-7	16	TRBD1	few	TRBV2	TGTGCCAGCAGTGCAAGTCGGGGACAGGGATTTTACGAGCAGTACTTC	CASSASRGQGFYEQYF
TRBJ2-3	14	-	once	TRBV5-1	TGCGCCAGCAGCTTGGGACAGCAGGGAGATACGCAGTATTTT	CASSLGQQGDTQYF
TRBJ2-5	11	-	-	TRBV24-1	TGTGCCACCAGTGACTCAGAGACCCAGTACTTC	CATSDSETQYF
TRBJ1-2	12	-	-	TRBV2	TGTGCCAGCAGGTCTTTTAACTATGGCTACACCTTC	CASRSFNYGYTF
TRBJ2-3	15	TRBD2	once	TRBV5-1	TGCGCCAGCAGAGGGGTAGCGGGAGTGGGAGATACGCAGTATTTT	CASRGVAGVGDTQYF
TRBJ2-5	17	TRBD2	-	TRBV3-1/TRBV3-2	TGTGCCAGCAGCCATAGGACCGGACTAGCGGGTAAAGAGACCCAGTACTTC	CASSHRTGLAGKETQYF
TRBJ2-2	15	-	-	TRBV6-1	TGTGCCAGCAGTGAAGGTAGCCGCTACACCGGGGAGCTGTTTTTT	CASSEGSRYTGELFF
TRBJ1-1	13	TRBD1	few	TRBV20-1	TGCAGTGCTAGTCGACAGGGGGGCACTGAAGCTTTCTTT	CSASRQGGTEAFF
TRBJ1-2	15	TRBD1	-	TRBV5-1	TGCGCCAGCGGGACAGGGGGCGCCTCAGGCTATGGCTACACCTTC	CASGTGGASGYGYTF
TRBJ1-2	15	-	-	TRBV7-2	TGTGCCAGCAGCTTTACAGGGCTCGGCTACTATGGCTACACCTTC	CASSFTGLGYYGYTF
TRBJ2-3	14	TRBD1	-	TRBV5-5	TGTGCCAGCAGCTCGGACAGGGTAGTTGATACGCAGTATTTT	CASSSDRVVDTQYF
TRBJ1-2	12	TRBD1	-	TRBV19	TGTGCCAGTATAGGGACAGACTATGGCTACACCTTC	CASIGTDYGYTF
TRBJ1-1	14	-	-	TRBV28	TGTGCCAGCAGCCTCCCCCTATCTTCCACTGAAGCTTTCTTT	CASSLPLSSTEAFF
TRBJ2-3	13	TRBD2	-	TRBV5-1	TGCGCCAGCAGGGCGGGAGACTCAGATACGCAGTATTTT	CASRAGDSDTQYF
TRBJ1-2	13	TRBD1	few	TRBV5-1	TGCGCCAGCAGCCCATGGGACAGGGGAAGCTACACCTTC	CASSPWDRGSYTF
TRBJ2-5	14	TRBD1	-	TRBV27	TGTGCCAGCAGTTTAGGGACAGGGAGGATGCCCCAGTACTTC	CASSLGTGRMPQYF
TRBJ1-5	13	TRBD1	few	TRBV10-3	TGTGCCATCAAGGACAGGGAAGATCAGCCCCAGCATTTT	CAIKDREDQPQHF
TRBJ1-2	15	TRBD1	-	TRBV6-5	TGTGCCAGCAGTTACTCTGGGACAGGGGGCCTAGGCTACACCTTC	CASSYSGTGGLGYTF
TRBJ2-3	17	TRBD2	-	TRBV28	TGTGCCAGCAGTTTAGGGACTAGCGGGAGGTATACAGATACGCAGTATTTT	CASSLGTSGRYTDTQYF
TRBJ1-2	12	-	-	TRBV18	TGTGCCAGCTCACCGGAGGAGCAAGGCTACACCTTC	CASSPEEQGYTF
TRBJ1-1	17	-	-	TRBV7-2	TGTGCCAGCAGCCCCCCGGGTGTTTCGGGGGATAACACTGAAGCTTTCTTT	CASSPPGVSGDNTEAFF
TRBJ2-4	16	TRBD2	-	TRBV6-1	TGTGCCAGCAGTGAACACGGGAGGAAGGCCAAAAACATTCAGTACTTC	CASSEHGRKAKNIQYF
TRBJ2-2	17	TRBD2	-	TRBV6-1	TGTGCCAGCAGTGTTAGGGTAGCGGGAGTACCCACCGGGGAGCTGTTTTTT	CASSVRVAGVPTGELFF
TRBJ2-2	14	-	-	TRBV24-1	TGTGCCACCAGTGAATCTTATAGCGCCGGGGAGCTGTTTTTT	CATSESYSAGELFF
TRBJ1-4	14	-	-	TRBV28	TGTGCCAGCAGTCATACAGAACCTAATGAAAAACTGTTTTTT	CASSHTEPNEKLFF
TRBJ2-1	15	TRBD1	-	TRBV7-8	TGTGCCAGCAGCAACCGGGACAGGGGGCAAAATGAGCAGTTCTTC	CASSNRDRGQNEQFF
TRBJ1-2	17	-	-	TRBV28	TGTGCCAGCAGTTTACCCCCAGACAGGATCCCTAACTATGGCTACACCTTC	CASSLPPDRIPNYGYTF
TRBJ1-1	13	-	few	TRBV18	TGTGCCAGCTCCGGATGGGGCACGGCTGAAGCTTTCTTT	CASSGWGTAEAFF